These T cell receptor beta chains were read from a single sample in a study of shared clonotypes between healthy human individuals. The assay was immunoSEQ multiplex PCR, and TCRdb's table has in-frame clones only and misses some. Counted here are approximately 500,000 clones, 60% to 85% occurring once; the ten biggest clones make up approximately 12%. Sequenced sample: PBMCs. The receptors come from a woman between 40 and 55 years old in good health. Some clones in this sample may be carry-over from other donors' samples. CDR3s include the opening cysteine and the closing phenylalanine or tryptophan. A D gene is named only where the DNA matches it firmly. Clone size is given for some rows only: seen once, a few or many times, or a class if the clone is expanded.

cdr3_aa: CASRPTASFSYEQYF; cdr3_nt: TGTGCCAGCAGACCGACAGCGTCCTTCTCCTACGAGCAGTACTTC; clone_size: .; v_call: TRBV2; d_call: .; j_call: TRBJ2-7
cdr3_aa: CASSLDGPRNYEQYF; cdr3_nt: TGTGCCAGCAGCTTAGATGGACCCCGGAACTACGAGCAGTACTTC; clone_size: once; v_call: TRBV7-6; d_call: .; j_call: TRBJ2-7
cdr3_aa: CASRSFLGGSIRDTQYF; cdr3_nt: TGTGCCAGCAGATCTTTCTTGGGCGGGAGCATAAGGGATACGCAGTATTTT; clone_size: .; v_call: TRBV27; d_call: TRBD2; j_call: TRBJ2-3
cdr3_aa: CASSLDTGARETQYF; cdr3_nt: TGCGCCAGCAGCTTGGATACGGGAGCTAGGGAGACCCAGTACTTC; clone_size: .; v_call: TRBV5-1; d_call: .; j_call: TRBJ2-5
cdr3_aa: CASSQSPGQGSWGYTF; cdr3_nt: TGCGCCAGCAGCCAATCCCCTGGACAGGGTAGTTGGGGCTACACCTTC; clone_size: .; v_call: TRBV4-1; d_call: TRBD1; j_call: TRBJ1-2
cdr3_aa: CASSPRRGGSYEQYF; cdr3_nt: TGTGCCAGCAGCCCCCGACGGGGCGGCTCCTACGAGCAGTACTTC; clone_size: once; v_call: TRBV7-2; d_call: .; j_call: TRBJ2-7
cdr3_aa: CASSQVRVREGSDEQFF; cdr3_nt: TGTGCCAGCAGCCAAGTTAGAGTGAGAGAAGGGTCAGATGAGCAGTTCTTC; clone_size: .; v_call: TRBV4-2; d_call: .; j_call: TRBJ2-1
cdr3_aa: CASSLDGLAGGAPYEQYF; cdr3_nt: TGTGCCAGCAGCTTAGATGGACTAGCGGGAGGGGCCCCCTACGAGCAGTACTTC; clone_size: .; v_call: TRBV7-9; d_call: TRBD2; j_call: TRBJ2-7
cdr3_aa: CASSPLTGSEQYF; cdr3_nt: TGCGCCAGCAGCCCCCTCACAGGATCCGAGCAGTACTTC; clone_size: .; v_call: TRBV5-1; d_call: .; j_call: TRBJ2-7
cdr3_aa: CAWRAFSNQPQHF; cdr3_nt: TGTGCCTGGAGGGCCTTTAGCAATCAGCCCCAGCATTTT; clone_size: few; v_call: TRBV30; d_call: .; j_call: TRBJ1-5
cdr3_aa: CATQQRGLAGVENEQFF; cdr3_nt: TGTGCCACTCAACAGAGGGGGCTAGCGGGAGTGGAGAATGAGCAGTTCTTC; clone_size: once; v_call: TRBV18; d_call: TRBD2; j_call: TRBJ2-1
cdr3_aa: CASSLLGTHQPQHF; cdr3_nt: TGTGCCAGCAGTTTATTGGGGACACATCAGCCCCAGCATTTT; clone_size: .; v_call: TRBV28; d_call: .; j_call: TRBJ1-5
cdr3_aa: CASSLERGSPLHF; cdr3_nt: TGTGCCAGCAGCTTAGAGAGGGGTTCACCCCTCCACTTT; clone_size: .; v_call: TRBV11-2; d_call: .; j_call: TRBJ1-6
cdr3_aa: CASSRFPSGGPHEQYF; cdr3_nt: TGTGCCAGCAGTCGCTTCCCCTCCGGGGGGCCCCACGAGCAGTACTTC; clone_size: .; v_call: TRBV27; d_call: .; j_call: TRBJ2-7
cdr3_aa: CASSPGQGWDTGELFF; cdr3_nt: TGTGCCAGCAGTCCAGGACAGGGGTGGGACACCGGGGAGCTGTTTTTT; clone_size: .; v_call: TRBV11-2; d_call: TRBD1; j_call: TRBJ2-2
cdr3_aa: CASSWGGNYGYTF; cdr3_nt: TGTGCCAGCAGTTGGGGGGGAAACTATGGCTACACCTTC; clone_size: .; v_call: TRBV28; d_call: .; j_call: TRBJ1-2